Each of the 14 T cell receptor beta chains below was sequenced from the same sample in a study of T cells in Graves' hyperthyroidism and ophthalmopathy. RNA transcripts were the template for amplifying TCR beta CDR3 regions. TCR CDR3 underwent first-round RT-PCR with the HTBI primer set. Using its own MiXCR run on the multiplex PCR reads, TCRdb lists one record per CDR3 protein. The table records roughly 740,000 distinct CDR3 sequences, less than 20% of them present only once. Sequencing was done on a sample of blood. These receptors were collected from a man younger than 35 with Graves' hyperthyroidism.

This clonotype was detected ten times or more. The CDR3 spells CASTPLGGDEQFF. CDR3 bases: TGTGCCAGCACCCCTTTGGGGGGCGATGAGCAGTTCTTC. This sequence joins TRBV27 and TRBJ2-1; D may match TRBD1 or TRBD2 (6 bases each). This CDR3 spans 13 amino acids. The ends were cut back, 7 bases at V and 8 bases at J, with 15 bases in the middle. Germline lookup yields CDR1 MNHEY and CDR2 SMNVEV (reference sequence).

A few counts support this clonotype. The chain carries TRBV5-1 and TRBJ2-2, with D tentatively TRBD1 (6 bases). The CDR3 has 13 amino acids. V shed 1 base and J shed 6 bases, with 7 bases lying between them. Germline lookup yields CDR1 SGHRS and CDR2 YFSETQ. The CDR3 DNA sequence: TGCGCCAGCAGCTTGACAGGGTCCGGGGAGCTGTTTTTT. Protein product: CASSLTGSGELFF.

About this clonotype itself: The junction departs from the called germline gene at one end, perhaps through a read error. The chain couples TRBV7-3 to TRBJ2-3; D not resolved. The length of the CDR3 is 13 residues. Germline loops: CDR1 SGHTA, CDR2 FQGTGA. Here the CDR3 DNA reads TGTACCAGCAGCTTAAGTCTGACAGATACGCAGTATTTT. It translates to CTSSLSLTDTQYF.

This clonotype was counted ten times or more. The V and J genes are TRBV27 and TRBJ1-2; D remains unclear. Trimming shortened V by 2 bases and J by 4 bases, and 14 bases separated the two germline ends. CDR1 and CDR2 from the germline V gene are MNHEY and SMNVEV (reference sequence). CDR3 length: 15 amino acids. The CDR3: CASSLDGILPYGYTF. CDR3 nucleotides: TGTGCCAGCAGTTTAGACGGAATACTACCCTATGGCTACACCTTC.

CDR3 nucleotides: TGTGCCTGGAGTTTAACTAGCGGGGCACAAGAGACCCAGTACTTC. This encodes CAWSLTSGAQETQYF. The chain is built from TRBV30 and TRBJ2-5, with TRBD2 identical over 10 bases. This CDR3 is 15 amino acids long. Unmatched junction bases numbered 5, after V lost 2 bases and J lost 2 bases. The germline V gene has CDR1 GTSNPN and CDR2 SVGIG (reference sequence).

The rearrangement uses TRBV29-1 and TRBJ2-2; 13 positions agree with TRBD2. J gave up 1 base and V 6 bases, and 5 bases lay outside the gene matches. Per the germline V gene, CDR1 is SQVTM and CDR2 is ANQGSEA. The CDR3 is 16 residues long. The CDR3 sequence is CSVRLAGGGNTGELFF. Here the CDR3 DNA reads TGCAGCGTCCGACTAGCGGGAGGCGGGAACACCGGGGAGCTGTTTTTT.

This clonotype was detected a few times. CDR3 amino acids: CATSRSDTQYF. The CDR3 nucleotides are TGTGCCACCAGCCGCTCAGATACGCAGTATTTT. The chain has TRBV15 and TRBJ2-3; D uncertain. Trimming cost V 5 bases and J 4 bases, with 4 bases left between them. The germline V gene encodes CDR1 LNHNV and CDR2 YYDKDF (reference sequence). CDR3 length: 11 amino acids.

This clonotype showed up many times. The chain employs TRBV5-8 and TRBJ2-7; the D is unclear. V lost 7 bases and J 0 bases, leaving 11 bases between the germline ends. The CDR3 spans 13 residues. Germline lookup yields CDR1 SGHTS and CDR2 YDEGEE. CDR3 sequence reads: CASPRANSYEQYF. CDR3 nucleotide sequence: TGTGCCAGCCCCCGGGCGAACTCCTACGAGCAGTACTTC. Together with reference TRBV5-8 and TRBJ2-7, the CDR3 gives the full variable domain: EAGVTQSPTHLIKTRGQQATLRCSPISGHTSVYWYQQALGLGLQFLLWYDEGEERNRGNFPPRFSGRQFPNYSSELNVNALELEDSALYLCASPRANSYEQYFGPGTRLTVT.

This clonotype appeared a few times. A much larger clonotype is one base distant, so this may be a read error. The chain couples TRBV11-2 to TRBJ2-1; perhaps TRBD2 as D (6 bases). The CDR3 covers 16 residues. The germline CDR1 and CDR2 sequences are SGHAT and FQNNGV. CDR3 DNA: TGTGCCAGCAGCTTAGTGGGGGGAAGGACCTACAATGAGCAGCTCTTC. It is translated as CASSLVGGRTYNEQLF.

The V call is TRBV18, the J call TRBJ1-3; D might be TRBD1 (5 bases). The V end lost 1 base, the J end lost 2 bases, and 12 bases lay between the germline ends. This CDR3 has 16 residues. The germline gives CDR1 KGHSH, CDR2 LQKENI. DNA of the CDR3: TGTGCCAGCTCACCACGGACACACCAGGCTGGAAACACCATATATTTT. Translated, it gives CASSPRTHQAGNTIYF.

This clonotype was found many times. The chain is built from TRBV6-2 or TRBV6-3 and TRBJ2-2; the D is unclear. V shed 4 bases and J shed 4 bases, with 7 bases lying between them. From germline, CDR1 is MNHEY and CDR2 SVGEGT. The CDR3 is 13 amino acids. CDR3 sequence: CASSSVSTGELFF. The CDR3 nucleotides read TGTGCCAGCAGTTCCGTTAGCACCGGGGAGCTGTTTTTT.

The rearrangement links TRBV11-3 to TRBJ2-2; 7 bases are a match to TRBD2. This CDR3 is 14 amino acids long. The germline gives CDR1 SGHNT, CDR2 YENEEA. The V gene end was trimmed by 4 bases and the J gene end by 5 bases; junction bases not matched to a gene: 4. Here the CDR3 DNA reads TGTGCCAGCAGCTACGGGGGAGGGACCGGGGAGCTGTTTTTT. It yields the protein CASSYGGGTGELFF.

This clonotype was counted ten times or more. The gene calls are TRBV14 and TRBJ1-4, with 9 bases identical to TRBD1. CDR3 length: 14 residues. CDR1 is SGHDN, CDR2 FVKESK, per germline. V trimming: 2 bases; J trimming: 10 bases; junction bases outside the gene matches: 5. CDR3 in amino acids: CASSQRRQGGKLFF. DNA of the CDR3: TGTGCCAGCAGCCAAAGGAGACAGGGGGGAAAACTGTTTTTT.

To note about this clonotype: This could be a read error, since a much larger clone is one nucleotide away. The conserved phenylalanine or tryptophan normally closing the CDR3 is absent here, so this likely arose from a read error. The chain uses TRBV12-3 or TRBV12-4 and TRBJ1-4; D unresolved. CDR3 length: 14 amino acids. With 5 bases removed from V and 8 bases from J, the gap between germline ends came to 15 bases. CDR3 loop: CASSAHIDREKLFS. The CDR3 DNA reads TGTGCCAGCAGTGCCCATATTGATAGGGAAAAACTGTTTTCT.